A selection of T cell receptor beta chains follows, all from one sample in a study of blood T cell repertoires in COVID-19. Assay: immunoSEQ multiplex PCR; the TCRdb copy retains only in-frame clones and omits some. The sample carries under 250,000 clones, about nine tenths recorded once. Sequencing used peripheral blood. The receptors come from a man aged 55-75 years with acute or convalescent COVID-19. Each CDR3 is given with its conserved first and last residue. D genes are given only for firm matches. Clone size is not always given. Where it is, it says once, few, many or a class for expanded clones.

v_call,j_call,clone_size,d_call,cdr3_nt,cdr3_aa
TRBV19,TRBJ1-5,NA,NA,TGTGCCAGTAGGCTCCAGGGGCGAAGTTGGAATCAGCCCCAGCATTTT,CASRLQGRSWNQPQHF
TRBV9,TRBJ2-1,NA,NA,TGTGCCAGCAGCGTAGGCGCGAGCTCCTACAATGAGCAGTTCTTC,CASSVGASSYNEQFF
TRBV28,TRBJ2-6,NA,TRBD1,TGTGCCAGCAGTTCACAGGGGGCGGGCGGGGCCAACGTCCTGACTTTC,CASSSQGAGGANVLTF
TRBV29-1,TRBJ2-2,many,TRBD1,TGCAGCGTTCTAGGGACAGGGGCTAGCGGGGAGCTGTTTTTT,CSVLGTGASGELFF
TRBV6-1,TRBJ1-1,NA,TRBD1,TGTGCCAGCAGTGACCAGAGACAGGGACGGGCTTTCTTT,CASSDQRQGRAFF
TRBV28,TRBJ1-5,NA,TRBD1,TGTGCCAGCAGCCAGACCGGACAGGCGGGCAATCAGCCCCAGCATTTT,CASSQTGQAGNQPQHF
TRBV5-6,TRBJ2-7,NA,TRBD1,TGTGCCAGCAGCTTGGGGGGACAGGGAGCTTCCTACGAGCAGTACTTC,CASSLGGQGASYEQYF
TRBV27,TRBJ1-5,NA,NA,TGTGCCAGCAGGAGAATGGGCGGGACTGATCAGCCCCAGCATTTT,CASRRMGGTDQPQHF
TRBV27,TRBJ2-1,NA,TRBD2,TGTGCCAGCAGGCGCCGATTGACTAGCGACATCTACAATGAGCAGTTCTTC,CASRRRLTSDIYNEQFF
TRBV28,TRBJ2-1,NA,NA,TGTGCCAGCAGGGAGAGCGACAATGAGCAGTTCTTC,CASRESDNEQFF
TRBV7-7,TRBJ2-5,NA,NA,TGTGCTAGCAGCTCACGGACAGCAGGAGGCCAAGAGACCCAGTACTTC,CASSSRTAGGQETQYF
TRBV7-8,TRBJ1-3,NA,TRBD1,TGTGCCAGCAGCTCGTGGGTGGGACAGGGGGTGCCCACCATATATTTT,CASSSWVGQGVPTIYF
TRBV9,TRBJ1-2,NA,NA,TGTGCCAGCAGCGCCTCAGGGACAATCAAGGGCTACACCTTC,CASSASGTIKGYTF
TRBV28,TRBJ2-3,NA,TRBD2,TGTGCCAGCAGCTCAGGGTGGGGCGGGAGTATTAGCCGCACAGATACGCAGTATTTT,CASSSGWGGSISRTDTQYF
TRBV2,TRBJ1-4,NA,TRBD1,TGTGCCAGCAGTGGACAGGGGGCGGCTAATGAAAAACTGTTTTTT,CASSGQGAANEKLFF
TRBV7-3,TRBJ2-1,NA,TRBD2,TGTGCCAGCAGCTCGGGACTAGCGGGAGGGAAGCAGTTCTTC,CASSSGLAGGKQFF
TRBV10-3,TRBJ1-1,NA,TRBD1,TGTGCCATCAGTGTGGACAGGCTGGGCGCGGGCACTGAAGCTTTCTTT,CAISVDRLGAGTEAFF
TRBV4-3,TRBJ2-7,NA,TRBD2,TGCGCCAGCAGCCAAGGTCTAGCGGGAAACCACGAGCAGTACTTC,CASSQGLAGNHEQYF
TRBV5-1,TRBJ2-3,NA,NA,TGCGCCAGCAGCCAAGGGGAAATGGACATAAACACAGATACGCAGTATTTT,CASSQGEMDINTDTQYF
TRBV3-1/TRBV3-2,TRBJ1-2,NA,NA,TGTGCCAGCAGCCAAGGAGGGCAGTTAATCAACTATGGCTACACCTTC,CASSQGGQLINYGYTF
TRBV28,TRBJ1-1,NA,TRBD1,TGTGCCAGCAGTGATACAGGGGGCAGGAACACTGAAGCTTTCTTT,CASSDTGGRNTEAFF
TRBV5-6,TRBJ1-2,NA,NA,TGTGCCAGCAGCTTGGGCCGGAGGGGTGGCTACACCTTC,CASSLGRRGGYTF
TRBV6-5,TRBJ1-2,NA,NA,TGTGCCAGCAGTCGACACATCGTAATTTCTCCTAGCTACACCTTC,CASSRHIVISPSYTF
TRBV5-5,TRBJ2-1,NA,TRBD2,TGTGCCAGCAGCCGGGGACTAGCGGATAACAATGAGCAGTTCTTC,CASSRGLADNNEQFF
TRBV6-5,TRBJ1-5,NA,TRBD1,TGTGCCAGCAGTTATGGACAGGGAGGGACCCAGCATTTT,CASSYGQGGTQHF
TRBV13,TRBJ2-7,few,TRBD1,TGTGCCAGCAGCTCCCCGGGACAGGGGGCCTACGAGCAGTACTTC,CASSSPGQGAYEQYF
TRBV7-2,TRBJ2-7,NA,TRBD2,TGTGCCAGCAGCTCCTGGGCTAGCGGGAACTACGAGCAGTACTTC,CASSSWASGNYEQYF
TRBV6-2/TRBV6-3,TRBJ2-2,NA,TRBD2,TGTGCCAGCAGTCCGACTAGCGGGAGGCCGGGCACCGGGGAGCTGTTTTTT,CASSPTSGRPGTGELFF